The source of this T cell receptor beta chain is a study of blood T cell repertoires in COVID-19. Study-wide background: The origin of the acute and convalescent COVID-19 samples was the United States, Italy and Spain. From T cells, B-cell-depleted T cells, or PBMCs came the material, which was cDNA or gDNA.

The authors' processing: Amplification from reference gene primers served as the basis for estimated nucleated cell counts. Profiling relied on immunoSEQ multiplex PCR, and the TCRdb table lists in-frame clones only, not all of them. That table furnishes V, J and clone size, whereas the DNA furnished D and trimming. This sample has some 160,000 clones; 83% occur once, and the top ten carry roughly 2%. Germline CDR1 LNHNV, CDR2 YYDKDF (reference sequence). The ends lost 4 bases at V and 6 bases at J; junction bases unmatched: 9. This CDR3 contains 17 residues. This clonotype was obtained from a woman older than 75 with acute or convalescent COVID-19. The chain links TRBV15 to TRBJ2-1; 13 nucleotides line up with TRBD2. Sequenced sample: peripheral blood. CDR3 nucleotide sequence: TGTGCCACCAGCACCCGGGAGACTAGCGGGGGGCTCAATGAGCAGTTCTTC. Protein product: CATSTRETSGGLNEQFF.